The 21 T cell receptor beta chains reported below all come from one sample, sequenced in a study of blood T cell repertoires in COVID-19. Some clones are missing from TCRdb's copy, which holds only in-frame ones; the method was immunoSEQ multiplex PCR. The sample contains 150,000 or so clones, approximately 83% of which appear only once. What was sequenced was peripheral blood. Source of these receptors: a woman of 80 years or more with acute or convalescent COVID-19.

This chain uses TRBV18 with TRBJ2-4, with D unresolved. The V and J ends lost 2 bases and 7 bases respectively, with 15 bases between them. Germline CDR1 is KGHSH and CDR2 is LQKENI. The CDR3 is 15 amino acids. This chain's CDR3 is CASSPGWSGENIQYF. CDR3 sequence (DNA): TGTGCCAGCTCACCAGGCTGGTCAGGTGAGAACATTCAGTACTTC. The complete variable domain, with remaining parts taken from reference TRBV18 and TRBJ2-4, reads NAGVMQNPRHLVRRRGQEARLRCSPMKGHSHVYWYRQLPEEGLKFMVYLQKENIIDESGMPKERFSAEFPKEGPSILRIQQVVRGDSAAYFCASSPGWSGENIQYFGAGTRLSVL.

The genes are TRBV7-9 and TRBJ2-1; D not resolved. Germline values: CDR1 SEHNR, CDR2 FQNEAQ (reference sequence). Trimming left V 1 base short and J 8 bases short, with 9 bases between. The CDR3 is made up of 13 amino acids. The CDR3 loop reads CASSLGAIDEQFF. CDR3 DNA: TGTGCCAGCAGCTTAGGGGCCATCGATGAGCAGTTCTTC.

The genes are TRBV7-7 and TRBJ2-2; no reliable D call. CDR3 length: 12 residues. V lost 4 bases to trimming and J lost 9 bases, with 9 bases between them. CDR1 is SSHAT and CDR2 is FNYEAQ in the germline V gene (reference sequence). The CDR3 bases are TGTGCCAGCAGCTCAACGGGTAGGGAGCTGTTTTTT. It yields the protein CASSSTGRELFF.

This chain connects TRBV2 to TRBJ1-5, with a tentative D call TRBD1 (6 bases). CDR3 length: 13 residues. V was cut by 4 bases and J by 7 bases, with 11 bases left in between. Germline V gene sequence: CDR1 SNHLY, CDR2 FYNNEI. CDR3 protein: CASSAEGGQPQHF. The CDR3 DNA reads TGTGCCAGCAGTGCGGAGGGGGGGCAGCCCCAGCATTTT.

The CDR3 DNA follows: TGTGCCAGCAGTCTGGGGGGGAATAACTATGGCTACACCTTC. Translated: CASSLGGNNYGYTF. This rearrangement joins TRBV3-1 (or the pseudogene TRBV3-2) to TRBJ1-2, with D possibly being TRBD1 (5 bases). The CDR3 consists of 14 residues. V dropped 6 bases and J dropped 1 base, with 12 bases sitting between them. Germline assignment: CDR1 LGHDT and CDR2 YNNKEL (reference sequence).

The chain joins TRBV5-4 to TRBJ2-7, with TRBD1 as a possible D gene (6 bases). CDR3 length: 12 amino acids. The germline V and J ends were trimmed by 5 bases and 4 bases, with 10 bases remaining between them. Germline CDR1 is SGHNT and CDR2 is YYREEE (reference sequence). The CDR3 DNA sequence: TGTGCCAGCAGTGGACAGTCGTACGAGCAGTACTTC. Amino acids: CASSGQSYEQYF.

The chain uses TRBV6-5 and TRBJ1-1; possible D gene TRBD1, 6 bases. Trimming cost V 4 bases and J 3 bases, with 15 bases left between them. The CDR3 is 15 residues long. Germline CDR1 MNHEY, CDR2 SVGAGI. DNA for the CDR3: TGTGCCAGCAGTTCACGACAGGTGGTTGACACTGAAGCTTTCTTT. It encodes CASSSRQVVDTEAFF.

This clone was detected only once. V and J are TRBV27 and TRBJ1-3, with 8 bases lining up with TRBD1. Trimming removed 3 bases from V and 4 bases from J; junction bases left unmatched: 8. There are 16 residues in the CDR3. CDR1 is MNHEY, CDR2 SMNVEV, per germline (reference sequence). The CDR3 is CASSFGTGSSGNTIYF. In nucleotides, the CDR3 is TGTGCCAGCAGTTTTGGGACAGGTTCTTCCGGAAACACCATATATTTT.

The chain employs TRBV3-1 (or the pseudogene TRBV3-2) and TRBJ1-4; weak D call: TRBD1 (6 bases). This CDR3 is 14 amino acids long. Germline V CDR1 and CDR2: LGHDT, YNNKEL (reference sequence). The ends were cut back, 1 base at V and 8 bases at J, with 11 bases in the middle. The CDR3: CASSQGTGGEKLFF. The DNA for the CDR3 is TGTGCCAGCAGCCAAGGGACGGGGGGCGAAAAACTGTTTTTT.

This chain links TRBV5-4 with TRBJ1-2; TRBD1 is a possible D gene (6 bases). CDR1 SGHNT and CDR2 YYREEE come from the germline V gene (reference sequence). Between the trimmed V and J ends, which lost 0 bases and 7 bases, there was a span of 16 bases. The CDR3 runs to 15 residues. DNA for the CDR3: TGTGCCAGCAGCTTGGCCGGGCGGGGGGCGCTTGGCTACACCTTC. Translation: CASSLAGRGALGYTF.

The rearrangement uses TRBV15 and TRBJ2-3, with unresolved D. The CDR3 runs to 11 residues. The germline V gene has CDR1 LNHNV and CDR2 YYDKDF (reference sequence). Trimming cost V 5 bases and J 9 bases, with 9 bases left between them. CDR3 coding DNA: TGTGCCACCAGCCGTTCTCTGACGCAGTATTTT. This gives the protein CATSRSLTQYF.

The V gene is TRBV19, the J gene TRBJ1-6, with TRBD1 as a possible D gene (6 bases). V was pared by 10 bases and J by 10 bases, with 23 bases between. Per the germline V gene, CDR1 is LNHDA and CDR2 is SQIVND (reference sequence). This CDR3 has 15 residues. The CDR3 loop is CATLERGRGKSPLHF. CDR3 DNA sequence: TGTGCCACCCTTGAGAGGGGCAGGGGAAAATCACCCCTCCACTTT.

The CDR3 sequence: CASSTGTYTGELFF. The CDR3 DNA is TGTGCCAGCAGCACCGGGACTTACACCGGGGAGCTGTTTTTT. The rearrangement joins TRBV5-4 to TRBJ2-2, with D possibly TRBD2 on 6 matching bases. The CDR3 loop spans 14 amino acids. The V and J ends lost 4 bases and 3 bases respectively, with 10 bases between them. Germline CDR1 and CDR2: SGHNT and YYREEE (reference sequence).

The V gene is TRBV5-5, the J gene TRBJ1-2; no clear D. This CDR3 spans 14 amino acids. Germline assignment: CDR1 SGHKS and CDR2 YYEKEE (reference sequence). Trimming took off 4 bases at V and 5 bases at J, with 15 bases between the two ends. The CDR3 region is CASSPTTAAYGYTF. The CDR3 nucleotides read TGTGCCAGCAGCCCAACGACGGCAGCGTATGGCTACACCTTC. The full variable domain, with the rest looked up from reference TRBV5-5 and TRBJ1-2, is DAGVTQSPTHLIKTRGQQVTLRCSPISGHKSVSWYQQVLGQGPQFIFQYYEKEERGRGNFPDRFSARQFPNYSSELNVNALLLGDSALYLCASSPTTAAYGYTFGSGTRLTVV.

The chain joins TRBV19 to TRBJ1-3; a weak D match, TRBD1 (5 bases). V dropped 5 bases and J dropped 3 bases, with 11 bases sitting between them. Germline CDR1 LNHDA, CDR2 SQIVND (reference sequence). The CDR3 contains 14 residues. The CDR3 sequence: CASSAQRGGNTIYF. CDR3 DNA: TGTGCCAGTAGTGCCCAAAGGGGTGGAAACACCATATATTTT.

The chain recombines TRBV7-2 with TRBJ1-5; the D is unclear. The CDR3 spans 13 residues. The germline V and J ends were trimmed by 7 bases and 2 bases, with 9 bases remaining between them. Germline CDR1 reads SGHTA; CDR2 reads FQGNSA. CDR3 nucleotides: TGTGCCAGCAACCACGGGGGCAATCAGCCCCAGCATTTT. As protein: CASNHGGNQPQHF.

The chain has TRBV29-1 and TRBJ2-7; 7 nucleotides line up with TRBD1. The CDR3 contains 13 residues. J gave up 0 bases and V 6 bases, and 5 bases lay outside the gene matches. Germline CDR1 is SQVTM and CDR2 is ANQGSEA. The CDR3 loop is CSVGTAPSYEQYF. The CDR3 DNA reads TGCAGCGTAGGGACAGCCCCCTCCTACGAGCAGTACTTC.

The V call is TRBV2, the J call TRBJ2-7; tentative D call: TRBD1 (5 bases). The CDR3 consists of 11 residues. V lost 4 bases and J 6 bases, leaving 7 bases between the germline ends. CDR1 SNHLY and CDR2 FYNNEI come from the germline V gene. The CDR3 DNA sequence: TGTGCCAGCAGTGCCAGGGCCGAGCAGTACTTC. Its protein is CASSARAEQYF. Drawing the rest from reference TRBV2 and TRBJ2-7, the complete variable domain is EPEVTQTPSHQVTQMGQEVILRCVPISNHLYFYWYRQILGQKVEFLVSFYNNEISEKSEIFDDQFSVERPDGSNFTLKIRSTKLEDSAMYFCASSARAEQYFGPGTRLTVT.

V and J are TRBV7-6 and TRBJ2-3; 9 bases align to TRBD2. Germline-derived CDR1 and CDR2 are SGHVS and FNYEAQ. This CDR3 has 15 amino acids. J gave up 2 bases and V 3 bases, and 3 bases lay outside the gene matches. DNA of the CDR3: TGTGCCAGCAGCTTCGCGGGGGGGCACACAGATACGCAGTATTTT. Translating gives CASSFAGGHTDTQYF.

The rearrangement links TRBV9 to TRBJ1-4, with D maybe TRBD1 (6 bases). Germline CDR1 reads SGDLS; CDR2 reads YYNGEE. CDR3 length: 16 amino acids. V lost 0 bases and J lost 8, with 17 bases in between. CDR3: CASSVATWGGGEKLFF. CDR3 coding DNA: TGTGCCAGCAGCGTAGCTACGTGGGGAGGGGGAGAAAAACTGTTTTTT.

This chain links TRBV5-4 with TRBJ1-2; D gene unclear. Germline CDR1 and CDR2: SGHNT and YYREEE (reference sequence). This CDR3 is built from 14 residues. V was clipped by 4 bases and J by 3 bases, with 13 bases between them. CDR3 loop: CASSERRRDYGYTF. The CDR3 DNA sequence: TGTGCCAGCAGCGAGCGGCGTAGGGACTATGGCTACACCTTC.